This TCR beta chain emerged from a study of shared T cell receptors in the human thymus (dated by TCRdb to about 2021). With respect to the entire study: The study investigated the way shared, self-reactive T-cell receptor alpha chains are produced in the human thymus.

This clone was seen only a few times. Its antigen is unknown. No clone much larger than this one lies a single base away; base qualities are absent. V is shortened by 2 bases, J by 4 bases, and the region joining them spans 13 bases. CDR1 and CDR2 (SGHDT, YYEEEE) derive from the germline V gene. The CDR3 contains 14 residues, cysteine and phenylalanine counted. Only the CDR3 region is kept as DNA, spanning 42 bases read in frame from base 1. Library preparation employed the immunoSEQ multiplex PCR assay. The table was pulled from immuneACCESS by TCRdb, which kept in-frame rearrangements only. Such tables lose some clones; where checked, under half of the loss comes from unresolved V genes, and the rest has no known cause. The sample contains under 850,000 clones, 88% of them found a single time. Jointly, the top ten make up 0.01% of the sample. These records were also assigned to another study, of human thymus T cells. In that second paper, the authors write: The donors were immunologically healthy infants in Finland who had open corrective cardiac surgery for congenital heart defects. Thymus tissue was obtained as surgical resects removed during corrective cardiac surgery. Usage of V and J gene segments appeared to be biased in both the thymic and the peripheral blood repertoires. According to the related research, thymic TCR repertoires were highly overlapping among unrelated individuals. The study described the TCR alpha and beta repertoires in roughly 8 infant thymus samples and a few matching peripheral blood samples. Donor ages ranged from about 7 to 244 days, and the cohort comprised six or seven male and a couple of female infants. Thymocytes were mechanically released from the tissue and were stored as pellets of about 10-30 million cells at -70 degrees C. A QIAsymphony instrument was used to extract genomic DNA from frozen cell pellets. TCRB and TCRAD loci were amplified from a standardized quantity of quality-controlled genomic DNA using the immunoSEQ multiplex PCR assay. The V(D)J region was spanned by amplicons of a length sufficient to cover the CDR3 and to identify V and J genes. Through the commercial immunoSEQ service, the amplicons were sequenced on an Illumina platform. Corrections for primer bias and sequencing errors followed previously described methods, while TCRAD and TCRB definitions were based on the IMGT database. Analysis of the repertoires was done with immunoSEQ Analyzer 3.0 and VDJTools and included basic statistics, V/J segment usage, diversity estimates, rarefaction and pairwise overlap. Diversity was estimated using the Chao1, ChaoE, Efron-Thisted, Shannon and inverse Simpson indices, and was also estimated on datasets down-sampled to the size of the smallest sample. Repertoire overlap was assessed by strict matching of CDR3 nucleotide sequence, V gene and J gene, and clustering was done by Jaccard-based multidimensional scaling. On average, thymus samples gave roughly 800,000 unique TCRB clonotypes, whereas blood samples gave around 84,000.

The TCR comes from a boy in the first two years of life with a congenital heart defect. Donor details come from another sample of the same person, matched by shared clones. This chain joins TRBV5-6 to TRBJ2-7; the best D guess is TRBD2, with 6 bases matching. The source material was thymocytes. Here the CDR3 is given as CASSFSGGAYEQYF. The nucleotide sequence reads TGTGCCAGCAGCTTCTCCGGGGGAGCTTACGAGCAGTACTTC.